The T cell receptor (beta chain) described here comes from a study of sequential checkpoint blockade in melanoma. Study at large: Twenty-two patients had tumor biopsies before treatment and at week 13. General study points: Response in arm A was associated with pretreatment TIL clonality.

Assay: immunoSEQ multiplex PCR; the TCRdb copy retains only in-frame clones and omits some. The sample holds 35,000 to 40,000 clones, about 30% seen once. This clone was seen a few times. Its antigen is not known. The treatment denotes: randomized to nivolumab then ipilimumab (arm A) or the reverse (arm B). No patient had prior DNA-damaging chemotherapy. The sequenced sample was tumor tissue (inferred from file names), obtained from a patient given nivolumab and ipilimumab in sequence. The TCR originated in a human donor with melanoma.

CDR3 region: CASSLGDGAGELFF. The CDR3 nucleotides are TGTGCCAGCAGCTTGGGTGACGGGGCCGGGGAGCTGTTTTTT. The chain carries TRBV11-3 and TRBJ2-2, with D perhaps matching TRBD2 (5 bases). Germline loops: CDR1 SGHNT, CDR2 YENEEA. The CDR3 contains 14 residues. The V and J ends lost 3 bases and 6 bases respectively, with 11 bases between them. Combining the CDR3 with reference TRBV11-3 and TRBJ2-2 gives the whole variable domain EAGVVQSPRYKIIEKKQPVAFWCNPISGHNTLYWYLQNLGQGPELLIRYENEEAVDDSQLPKDRFSAERLKGVDSTLKIQPAELGDSAVYLCASSLGDGAGELFFGEGSRLTVL.